This T cell receptor beta chain was observed in a study of post-analysis software for immune sequencing data. The TCR beta cDNA libraries contained unique molecular identifiers. TCRdb processed the PCR reads anew with MiXCR; each CDR3 protein has one entry. The table has hundreds of thousands of distinct CDR3 sequences, approximately 45% seen once. With regard to this clonotype: Its antigen is currently unknown.

Whole-study results and caveats: Relative to controls, patients had 5 or 6 TRBV segments at higher frequency, with TRBV5-6, TRBV5-1 and TRBV20-1 among these.

Germline V gene lookup returns CDR1 SGHRS and CDR2 YFSETQ. This CDR3 comprises 14 residues. The sequenced sample consisted of blood. The gene calls are TRBV5-1 and TRBJ2-7, with a possible D match to TRBD1 (6 bases). The J call may be faulty, since TRBJ2-5 better matches the DNA end. The sequence derives from a girl aged 10 to 17 with multiple sclerosis. For the CDR3, the DNA is TGCGCCAGCAGCTTGGAGGGGGTCGAGGGGACCCAGTACTTC. It codes for CASSLEGVEGTQYF.